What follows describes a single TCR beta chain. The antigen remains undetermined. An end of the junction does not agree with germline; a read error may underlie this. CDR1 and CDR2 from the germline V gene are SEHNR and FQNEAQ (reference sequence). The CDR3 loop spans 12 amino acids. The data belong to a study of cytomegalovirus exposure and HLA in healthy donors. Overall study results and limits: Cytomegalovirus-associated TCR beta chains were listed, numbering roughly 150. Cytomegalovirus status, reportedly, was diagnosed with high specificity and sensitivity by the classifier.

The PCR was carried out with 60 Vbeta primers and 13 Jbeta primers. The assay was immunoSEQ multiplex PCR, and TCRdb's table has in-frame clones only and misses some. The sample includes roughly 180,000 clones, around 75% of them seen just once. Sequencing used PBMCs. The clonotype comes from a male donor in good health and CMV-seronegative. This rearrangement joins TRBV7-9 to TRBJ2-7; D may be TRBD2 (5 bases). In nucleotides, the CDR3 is TGTTCCAGCAGCTTAAGCGGCTACGAGCAGTACTTC. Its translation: CSSSLSGYEQYF.